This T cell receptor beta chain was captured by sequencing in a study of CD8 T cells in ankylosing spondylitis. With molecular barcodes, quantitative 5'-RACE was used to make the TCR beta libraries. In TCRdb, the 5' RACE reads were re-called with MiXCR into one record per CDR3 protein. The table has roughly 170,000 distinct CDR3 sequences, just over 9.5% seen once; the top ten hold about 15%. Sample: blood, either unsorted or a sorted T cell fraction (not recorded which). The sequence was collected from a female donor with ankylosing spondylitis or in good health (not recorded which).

In DNA, the CDR3 is TGTGCCAGCAGCTTAAAAGCAGGGTATGGCTACACCTTC. It codes for CASSLKAGYGYTF. This rearrangement joins TRBV7-3 to TRBJ1-2; weak D call: TRBD1 (5 bases). V lost 1 base and J 5 bases, leaving 8 bases between the germline ends. CDR3 length: 13 residues. Germline V gives CDR1 SGHTA, CDR2 FQGTGA.